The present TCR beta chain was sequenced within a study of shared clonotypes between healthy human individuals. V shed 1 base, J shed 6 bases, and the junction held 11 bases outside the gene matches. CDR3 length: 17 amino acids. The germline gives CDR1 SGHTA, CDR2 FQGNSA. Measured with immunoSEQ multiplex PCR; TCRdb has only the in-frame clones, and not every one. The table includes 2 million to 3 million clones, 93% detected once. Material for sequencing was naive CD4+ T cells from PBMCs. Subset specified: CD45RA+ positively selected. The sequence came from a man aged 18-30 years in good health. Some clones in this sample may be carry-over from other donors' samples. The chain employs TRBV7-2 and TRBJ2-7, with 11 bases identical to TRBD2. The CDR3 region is CASSLGPTSGSICEQYF. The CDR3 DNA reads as TGTGCCAGCAGCTTAGGCCCTACTAGCGGGAGTATTTGCGAGCAGTACTTC.